Listed below are T cell receptor beta chains from one sample, sequenced in a study of response to subunit inactivated influenza vaccine. From the RT-PCR reads, TCRdb called clonotypes with MiXCR, one entry per CDR3 protein. The sample includes 180,000 or so distinct CDR3 sequences, 10% to 15% of them seen just once. These data were also reused for a study on T cells expressing NK-cell markers.

This sample comprised CD8+ T cells sorted from PBMCs, obtained 11 to 12 days after vaccination. These receptors all stem from a man over 45 who received an inactivated influenza vaccine. The CDR3 runs from the conserved cysteine through the conserved F or W. Each record gives: V gene, clone size, D gene, J gene, CDR3 DNA, CDR3 protein. The D gene is left open where the match is weak. Some rows have no size entry. The others give once, few or many, or a class for an expanded clone.

v_call: TRBV24-1
clone_size: few
d_call: TRBD2
j_call: TRBJ2-7
cdr3_nt: TGTGCCACCAGTGGAGGCGGGGGGACCAGCTCCTACGAGCAGTACTTC
cdr3_aa: CATSGGGGTSSYEQYF

v_call: TRBV6-5
clone_size: few
d_call: -
j_call: TRBJ2-7
cdr3_nt: TGTGCCAGCGGAAGTCTAAACGAGCAGTACTTC
cdr3_aa: CASGSLNEQYF

v_call: TRBV28
clone_size: -
d_call: -
j_call: TRBJ2-3
cdr3_nt: TGTGCCAGCAGTTTGGTAGATACGCAGTATTTT
cdr3_aa: CASSLVDTQYF

v_call: TRBV2
clone_size: many
d_call: -
j_call: TRBJ2-2
cdr3_nt: TGTGCCAGCACCGGGGGAGAGAACACCGGGGAGCTGTTTTTT
cdr3_aa: CASTGGENTGELFF

v_call: TRBV14
clone_size: few
d_call: TRBD1
j_call: TRBJ1-1
cdr3_nt: TGTGCCAGCAGCCAGGAACAGGGGGAAGCTTTCTTT
cdr3_aa: CASSQEQGEAFF

v_call: TRBV7-9
clone_size: many
d_call: -
j_call: TRBJ1-1
cdr3_nt: TGTGCCAGCAACCAACCCGGCGGGGAAGAAGCTTTCTTT
cdr3_aa: CASNQPGGEEAFF

v_call: TRBV6-2/TRBV6-3
clone_size: -
d_call: -
j_call: TRBJ1-5
cdr3_nt: TGTGCCACCGGATTACTGGATCAGCCCCAGCATTTT
cdr3_aa: CATGLLDQPQHF

v_call: TRBV7-9
clone_size: -
d_call: TRBD1
j_call: TRBJ2-7
cdr3_nt: TGTGCCAGCAGTTTCCGGGACAGGGCCGTCGAGCAGTACTTC
cdr3_aa: CASSFRDRAVEQYF

v_call: TRBV12-3/TRBV12-4
clone_size: -
d_call: -
j_call: TRBJ1-3
cdr3_nt: TGTGCCAGCAGTTTAGCGTCCGGGGCCGGAAACACCATATATTTT
cdr3_aa: CASSLASGAGNTIYF

v_call: TRBV20-1
clone_size: -
d_call: TRBD1
j_call: TRBJ1-4
cdr3_nt: TGCAGTGCCGGACTGGACAGGGACGGTGAAAAACTGTTTTTT
cdr3_aa: CSAGLDRDGEKLFF

v_call: TRBV20-1
clone_size: many
d_call: -
j_call: TRBJ2-1
cdr3_nt: TGCAGTGCTAGAGATTCGCTAGCGAGATACAATGAGCAGTTCTTC
cdr3_aa: CSARDSLARYNEQFF

v_call: TRBV29-1
clone_size: -
d_call: TRBD1
j_call: TRBJ2-7
cdr3_nt: TGCAGCGGGAGAGGGGGCAACGAGCAGTATTTC
cdr3_aa: CSGRGGNEQYF

v_call: TRBV3-1
clone_size: -
d_call: TRBD1
j_call: TRBJ2-5
cdr3_nt: TGTGCCAGCAGCCAACAGACAGGGGGCATTGTTGTCATACAAGAGACCCAGTACTTC
cdr3_aa: CASSQQTGGIVVIQETQYF

v_call: TRBV28
clone_size: -
d_call: -
j_call: TRBJ2-5
cdr3_nt: TGTGCCAGCAGTTTAGAGCATAGTCTGGAGACCCAGTACTTC
cdr3_aa: CASSLEHSLETQYF

v_call: TRBV29-1
clone_size: few
d_call: -
j_call: TRBJ2-3
cdr3_nt: TGCAGCGTTGAATTTCGGGAGTTAGACACAGATACGCAGTATTTT
cdr3_aa: CSVEFRELDTDTQYF

v_call: TRBV27
clone_size: few
d_call: TRBD2
j_call: TRBJ2-1
cdr3_nt: TGTGCCAGCAGTTTAGGGTCTAGCGGGAGGCTGAATGAGCAGTTCTTC
cdr3_aa: CASSLGSSGRLNEQFF

v_call: TRBV5-1
clone_size: -
d_call: TRBD1
j_call: TRBJ2-7
cdr3_nt: TGCGCCACCAGCCCTGGGACAGGGAGACGCTACGAGCAGTACTTC
cdr3_aa: CATSPGTGRRYEQYF

v_call: TRBV7-2
clone_size: -
d_call: -
j_call: TRBJ1-2
cdr3_nt: TGTGCCAGCAGCTTAGGATACATGGCAGGCTATGGCTACACCTTC
cdr3_aa: CASSLGYMAGYGYTF

v_call: TRBV27
clone_size: few
d_call: -
j_call: TRBJ1-4
cdr3_nt: TGTGCCAGCAGTTTAGGAGGGGCGATGGGTGAAAAACTGTTTTTT
cdr3_aa: CASSLGGAMGEKLFF

v_call: TRBV25-1
clone_size: -
d_call: TRBD1
j_call: TRBJ1-2
cdr3_nt: TGTGCCAGCAGTGAAGAATCCGGGACAGGGGATGGCTACACCTTC
cdr3_aa: CASSEESGTGDGYTF

v_call: TRBV6-2/TRBV6-3
clone_size: few
d_call: -
j_call: TRBJ1-1
cdr3_nt: TGTGCCAGCAGTTACCCGGGGGCGATAGAGGGGACTGAAGCTTTCTTT
cdr3_aa: CASSYPGAIEGTEAFF

v_call: TRBV6-1
clone_size: few
d_call: TRBD1
j_call: TRBJ1-4
cdr3_nt: TGTGCCAGCAGCCAGGGGTCCGGGACAGGCGAAAAACTGTTTTTT
cdr3_aa: CASSQGSGTGEKLFF

v_call: TRBV6-5
clone_size: -
d_call: TRBD2
j_call: TRBJ2-1
cdr3_nt: TGTGCCAGCAGTTACGTCCTAGCGGGAGGGTACAATGAGCAGTTCTTC
cdr3_aa: CASSYVLAGGYNEQFF

v_call: TRBV20-1
clone_size: few
d_call: -
j_call: TRBJ2-3
cdr3_nt: TGCAGTGCTAGTCCCCGGGCGGCAGATACGCAGTATTTT
cdr3_aa: CSASPRAADTQYF

v_call: TRBV9
clone_size: few
d_call: TRBD2
j_call: TRBJ2-1
cdr3_nt: TGTGCCAGCAGCGTAACTAGCGGGAGTTCCTACAATGAGCAGTTCTTC
cdr3_aa: CASSVTSGSSYNEQFF

v_call: TRBV7-8
clone_size: few
d_call: TRBD1
j_call: TRBJ2-1
cdr3_nt: TGTGCCAGCAGCCCCTTGACAGGGTTTGGCAATGAGCAGTTCTTC
cdr3_aa: CASSPLTGFGNEQFF

v_call: TRBV13
clone_size: few
d_call: -
j_call: TRBJ2-7
cdr3_nt: TGTGCCAGCAGCTTAGAGGGGGGCTCCTACGAGCAGTACTTC
cdr3_aa: CASSLEGGSYEQYF

v_call: TRBV15
clone_size: few
d_call: TRBD1
j_call: TRBJ2-1
cdr3_nt: TGTGCCACCAGCAGGGACAACAGGGGGGCTTACAATGAGCAGTTCTTC
cdr3_aa: CATSRDNRGAYNEQFF

v_call: TRBV11-2
clone_size: many
d_call: TRBD1
j_call: TRBJ2-3
cdr3_nt: TGTGCCAGCAGCGCGGGAACGGGACAGGGGGTAGGATGGGATACGCAGTATTTT
cdr3_aa: CASSAGTGQGVGWDTQYF

v_call: TRBV6-1
clone_size: many
d_call: -
j_call: TRBJ2-1
cdr3_nt: TGTGCCAGCAAAGGGGCCACGGGGTTGTGGAATGAGCAGTTCTTC
cdr3_aa: CASKGATGLWNEQFF

v_call: TRBV29-1
clone_size: -
d_call: -
j_call: TRBJ2-3
cdr3_nt: TGCAGCATAATAGCGGATACGCAGTATTTT
cdr3_aa: CSIIADTQYF

v_call: TRBV7-2
clone_size: few
d_call: -
j_call: TRBJ2-1
cdr3_nt: TGTGCCAGCAGCTTATGGGGGGCCAATGAGCAGTTCTTC
cdr3_aa: CASSLWGANEQFF

v_call: TRBV27
clone_size: few
d_call: TRBD1
j_call: TRBJ2-7
cdr3_nt: TGTGCCAGCAGTTTATTGGGGACAGGGTACGAGCAGTACTTC
cdr3_aa: CASSLLGTGYEQYF

v_call: TRBV18
clone_size: few
d_call: -
j_call: TRBJ2-7
cdr3_nt: TGTGCCAGCTCACCAGAAGGGTTCTACGAGCAGTACTTC
cdr3_aa: CASSPEGFYEQYF

v_call: TRBV15
clone_size: -
d_call: TRBD1
j_call: TRBJ1-1
cdr3_nt: TGTGCCACCAGCAGAGAGGGACAGGCGGGCACTGAAGCTTTCTTT
cdr3_aa: CATSREGQAGTEAFF

v_call: TRBV20-1
clone_size: many
d_call: TRBD1
j_call: TRBJ1-6
cdr3_nt: TGCAGTGCCCGGGACAGGAGCTCCTATAATTCACCCCTCCACTTT
cdr3_aa: CSARDRSSYNSPLHF

v_call: TRBV7-9
clone_size: few
d_call: TRBD1
j_call: TRBJ2-5
cdr3_nt: TGTGCCAGCAGCTTACGACAGGGTCAAGAGACCCAGTACTTC
cdr3_aa: CASSLRQGQETQYF

v_call: TRBV7-9
clone_size: few
d_call: TRBD1
j_call: TRBJ2-7
cdr3_nt: TGTGCCAGCAGCTTAGTAGGGACAGACTACCGAGGGCAGTACTTC
cdr3_aa: CASSLVGTDYRGQYF

v_call: TRBV5-6
clone_size: -
d_call: -
j_call: TRBJ2-7
cdr3_nt: TGTGCCAGCACGGGGACGGGGTCCCAATACGAGCAGTACTTC
cdr3_aa: CASTGTGSQYEQYF

v_call: TRBV11-2
clone_size: few
d_call: TRBD1
j_call: TRBJ2-7
cdr3_nt: TGTGCCAGCAGCCTCACGGGACAGGGGGCACTCGAGCAGTACTTC
cdr3_aa: CASSLTGQGALEQYF

v_call: TRBV7-9
clone_size: many
d_call: TRBD1
j_call: TRBJ1-1
cdr3_nt: TGTGCCAGCAGCTTTTCTCAACAGGGGGCGCGCACTGAAGCTTTCTTT
cdr3_aa: CASSFSQQGARTEAFF

v_call: TRBV5-1
clone_size: few
d_call: -
j_call: TRBJ2-3
cdr3_nt: TGCGCCAGCAGCTTCGGACAGAGCACAGATACGCAGTATTTT
cdr3_aa: CASSFGQSTDTQYF

v_call: TRBV12-3/TRBV12-4
clone_size: few
d_call: -
j_call: TRBJ2-6
cdr3_nt: TGTGCCAGCAGTGATTACTCTGGGGCCAACGTCCTGACTTTC
cdr3_aa: CASSDYSGANVLTF

v_call: TRBV29-1
clone_size: few
d_call: -
j_call: TRBJ2-2
cdr3_nt: TGCAGCGTTGCCTCCAGCGGGGAGCTGTTTTTT
cdr3_aa: CSVASSGELFF

v_call: TRBV7-8
clone_size: -
d_call: TRBD1
j_call: TRBJ1-1
cdr3_nt: TGTGCCAGCAGCCACGGACAGGGGGGGAGCACTGAAGCTTTCTTT
cdr3_aa: CASSHGQGGSTEAFF

v_call: TRBV27
clone_size: -
d_call: TRBD2
j_call: TRBJ2-3
cdr3_nt: TGTGCCAGCAGCCATTTGGGACTAGCGGGGCCCTCGGATACGCAGTATTTT
cdr3_aa: CASSHLGLAGPSDTQYF

v_call: TRBV15
clone_size: -
d_call: -
j_call: TRBJ2-3
cdr3_nt: TGTGCCACCAGCCTGAGCGGCACAGATACGCAGTATTTT
cdr3_aa: CATSLSGTDTQYF

v_call: TRBV12-3/TRBV12-4
clone_size: many
d_call: TRBD2
j_call: TRBJ2-7
cdr3_nt: TGTGCCAGCAGTTTTGTAGCGGGGGGTTTCTACGAGCAGTACTTC
cdr3_aa: CASSFVAGGFYEQYF

v_call: TRBV20-1
clone_size: few
d_call: -
j_call: TRBJ1-5
cdr3_nt: TGCAGTGCTAGCCCACCAACACAGGGCCAGCCCCAGCATTTT
cdr3_aa: CSASPPTQGQPQHF

v_call: TRBV28
clone_size: -
d_call: -
j_call: TRBJ1-3
cdr3_nt: TGTGCCAGCAGTTTATATTCCCCACGAAGAAGCTCTGGAAACACCATATATTTT
cdr3_aa: CASSLYSPRRSSGNTIYF

v_call: TRBV4-1
clone_size: many
d_call: -
j_call: TRBJ2-7
cdr3_nt: TGCGCCAGCAGCCAAGGCGTCCCGGGAGTGGGCGAGCAGTACTTC
cdr3_aa: CASSQGVPGVGEQYF

v_call: TRBV4-1
clone_size: -
d_call: -
j_call: TRBJ2-5
cdr3_nt: TGCGCCAGCAGCCAAGTATGGGCCCCTCAAGAGACCCAGTACTTC
cdr3_aa: CASSQVWAPQETQYF

v_call: TRBV7-3
clone_size: few
d_call: TRBD2
j_call: TRBJ2-5
cdr3_nt: TGTGCCAGCAGCCAGTTAGGACTAGCCGAGACCCAGTACTTC
cdr3_aa: CASSQLGLAETQYF

v_call: TRBV12-3/TRBV12-4
clone_size: -
d_call: -
j_call: TRBJ2-2
cdr3_nt: TGTGCCAGCAGTTTGGGACACTGGAACACCGGGGAGCTGTTTTTT
cdr3_aa: CASSLGHWNTGELFF